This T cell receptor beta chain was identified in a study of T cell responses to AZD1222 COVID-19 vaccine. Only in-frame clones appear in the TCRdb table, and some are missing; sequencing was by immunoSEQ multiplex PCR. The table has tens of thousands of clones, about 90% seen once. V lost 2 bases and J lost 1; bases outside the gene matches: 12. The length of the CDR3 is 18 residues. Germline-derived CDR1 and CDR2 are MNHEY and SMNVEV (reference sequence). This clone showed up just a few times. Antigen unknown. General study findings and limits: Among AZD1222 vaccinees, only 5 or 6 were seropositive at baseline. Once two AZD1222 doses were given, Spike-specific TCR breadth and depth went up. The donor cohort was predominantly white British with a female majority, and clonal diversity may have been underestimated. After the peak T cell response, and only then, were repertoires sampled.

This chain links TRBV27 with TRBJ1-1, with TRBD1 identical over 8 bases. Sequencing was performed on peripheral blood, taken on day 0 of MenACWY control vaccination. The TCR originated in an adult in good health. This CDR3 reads CASSLGVGQGARNTEAFF. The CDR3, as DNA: TGTGCCAGCAGTTTAGGGGTAGGGCAGGGGGCTAGGAACACTGAAGCTTTCTTT.